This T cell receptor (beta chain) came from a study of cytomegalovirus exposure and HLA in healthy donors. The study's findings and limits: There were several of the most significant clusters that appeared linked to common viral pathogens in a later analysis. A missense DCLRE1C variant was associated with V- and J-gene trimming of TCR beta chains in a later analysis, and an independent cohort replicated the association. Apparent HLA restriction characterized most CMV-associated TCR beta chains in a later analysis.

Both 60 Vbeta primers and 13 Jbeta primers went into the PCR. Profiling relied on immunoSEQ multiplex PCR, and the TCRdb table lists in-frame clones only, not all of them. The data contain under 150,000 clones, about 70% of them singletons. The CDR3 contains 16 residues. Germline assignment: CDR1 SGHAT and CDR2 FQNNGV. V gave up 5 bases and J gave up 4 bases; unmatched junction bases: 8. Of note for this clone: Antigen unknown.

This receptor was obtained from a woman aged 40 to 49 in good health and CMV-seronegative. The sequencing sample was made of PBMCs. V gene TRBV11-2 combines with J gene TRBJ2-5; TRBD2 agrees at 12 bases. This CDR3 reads CASSRLTSGGRETQYF. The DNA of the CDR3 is TGTGCCAGCAGCCGCCTCACTAGCGGGGGGAGAGAGACCCAGTACTTC.